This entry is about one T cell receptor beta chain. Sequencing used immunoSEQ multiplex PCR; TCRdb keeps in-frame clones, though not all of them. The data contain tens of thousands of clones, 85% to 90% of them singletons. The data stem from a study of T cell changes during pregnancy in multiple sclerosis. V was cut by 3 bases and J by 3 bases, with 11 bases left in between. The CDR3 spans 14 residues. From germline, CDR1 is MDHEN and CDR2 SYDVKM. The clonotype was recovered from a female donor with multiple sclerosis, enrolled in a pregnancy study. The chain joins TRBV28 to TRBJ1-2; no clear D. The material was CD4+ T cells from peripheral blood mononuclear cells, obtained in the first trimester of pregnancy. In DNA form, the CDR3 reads TGTGCCAGCAGTTTCCTTGGGAGCCACTATGGCTACACCTTC. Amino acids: CASSFLGSHYGYTF.